This TCR beta chain derives from a study of T-cell memory formation after mild COVID-19. Across the whole study: Largely, TCR clusters stayed within a single donor. Study-wide findings and caveats: A second wave of clones peaked on day 37, and their SARS-CoV-2 specificity went unconfirmed. Mainly CM and EM harbored the contracting CD4+ clones; mainly EMRA harbored the CD8+ ones.

This clonotype was recorded a few times. Its target is unknown. The CDR3 is 11 amino acids. Trimming left V 6 bases short and J 4 bases short, with 6 bases between. Germline CDR1 reads MNHEY; CDR2 reads SVGEGT. Employing constant-segment primers, 5'RACE generated TCR alpha and TCR beta cDNA libraries bearing sample barcodes and UMIs. TCRdb independently ran MiXCR on the 5' RACE reads; one entry per CDR3 protein. The sample has a few hundred thousand distinct CDR3 sequences, 20% seen once; the top ten hold roughly 21%. The sequenced sample was PBMCs or a T cell subset sorted from them (not recorded which). The sequence came from a man between 18 and 35 years old who had mild COVID-19 (a few samples of this study predate the infection). Cell type and time point are not known. This chain joins TRBV6-2 or TRBV6-3 and TRBJ2-5; D gene unclear. The CDR3 DNA reads TGTGCCAGCAGACTGGGAGAGACCCAGTACTTC. Protein product: CASRLGETQYF.